This T cell receptor (beta chain) was identified during a study of shared clonotypes between healthy human individuals. Notes on the study in general: Rarefaction indicated that sorted-subset sequencing remained incomplete although depth was large.

Germline assignment: CDR1 MNHEY and CDR2 SMNVEV (reference sequence). The CDR3 spans 15 residues. Deletions cut 5 bases from V and 5 bases from J, with 16 bases between. Note on this clone: Its antigen is still unknown.

Measured with immunoSEQ multiplex PCR; TCRdb has only the in-frame clones, and not every one. The sample records roughly 2 million clones, about 95% being singletons. Naive CD8 cells, CD45RO-negative and positively selected for CCR7, excluded terminally differentiated effector memory CD45RA+ cells. Every contributor of samples was a Caucasian grown-up residing in Nashville, Tennessee. The chain couples TRBV27 to TRBJ2-1, with a possible D match to TRBD1 (6 bases). The sample taken for sequencing was naive CD8+ T cells sorted from blood. The sequence was obtained from a young man in good health. The CDR3 nucleotides are TGTGCCAGCAGTCCGCAACCAGGGGCCGACAATGAGCAGTTCTTC. Protein sequence: CASSPQPGADNEQFF.